The 5 T cell receptor beta chains reported below all come from one sample, sequenced in a study of shared T cell receptors in the human thymus. TCRdb's table, derived via immunoSEQ multiplex PCR, lists solely in-frame clones and lacks some. The sample records around 730,000 clones, roughly 85% being singletons. This same sample was also taken into another study, of human thymus T cells.

Sequenced material: thymocytes. Receptors originate from a girl less than two years old with a congenital heart defect.

CDR3 bases: TGTGCCAGCAGCCACTTAGGGGGCAGCGGGGAGCTGTTTTTT. This encodes CASSHLGGSGELFF. This chain uses TRBV14 with TRBJ2-2; the match to TRBD1 covers 7 bases. In germline, CDR1 is SGHDN, CDR2 FVKESK. V shed 3 bases, J shed 7 bases, and the junction held 5 bases outside the gene matches. The CDR3 consists of 14 residues.

The chain combines TRBV7-2 with TRBJ1-2; D gene ambiguous. This CDR3 has 14 amino acids. The germline V gene encodes CDR1 SGHTA and CDR2 FQGNSA. V lost 4 bases and J 5 bases, leaving 14 bases between the germline ends. Here the CDR3 DNA reads TGTGCCAGCAGCTCCACAGCCCTTACTTATGGCTACACCTTC. Translation: CASSSTALTYGYTF.

The gene calls are TRBV27 and TRBJ1-2; weak D call: TRBD1 (5 bases). The CDR3 totals 15 residues. Germline loops: CDR1 MNHEY, CDR2 SMNVEV (reference sequence). The ends were cut back, 0 bases at V and 0 bases at J, with 8 bases in the middle. CDR3 bases: TGTGCCAGCAGTTTATCCGGAGGGGCTAACTATGGCTACACCTTC. This encodes CASSLSGGANYGYTF.

V usage is TRBV4-3 and J usage is TRBJ1-1; tentatively, D is TRBD1 (5 bases). Germline V lookup: CDR1 LGHNA, CDR2 YSLEER. The CDR3 runs to 14 residues. Between the trimmed V and J ends, which lost 1 base and 8 bases, there was a span of 14 bases. This CDR3 reads CASSQGHRKEEAFF. DNA for the CDR3: TGCGCCAGCAGCCAAGGTCACAGGAAAGAGGAAGCTTTCTTT.

This rearrangement joins TRBV29-1 to TRBJ2-3, with D possibly being TRBD1 (5 bases). V was pared by 4 bases and J by 2 bases, with 13 bases between. The germline V gene encodes CDR1 SQVTM and CDR2 ANQGSEA. CDR3 length: 14 residues. CDR3 DNA sequence: TGCAGCGTTGCACAAGGGGTGGTCACAGATACGCAGTATTTT. Translating gives CSVAQGVVTDTQYF.